This TCR beta chain was captured by sequencing in a study of cytomegalovirus exposure and HLA in healthy donors (TCRdb year 2017). With regard to the full study: In an earlier analysis of about 560 of the donors, 250 to 300 Gb of sequence data and 90 million to 130 million unique TCR beta sequences from about 179 million T cells were reported. An early release covering about 600 HLA-typed donors comprised approximately 300 gigabases of sequencing data and tens of millions of unique TCR sequences. Of the 350 to 450 genotyped donors, 65% to 90% were placed in the genetic ancestry cluster associated with self-reported Caucasian donors. The study was designed to test whether signatures of past pathogen exposure could be identified by cataloging public T cell receptors. Using immunosequencing, the study profiled T cell repertoires from 666 subjects and related those repertoires to cytomegalovirus serostatus. Besides the first cohort of roughly 640 subjects, a separate validation cohort made up of 120 different subjects was used. To predict cytomegalovirus infection status, the study combined high-throughput TCR immunosequencing, statistical association of individual TCRs with disease status, and machine learning. To study patterns of TCR occurrence, a later analysis re-analyzed previously published TCR beta repertoires from 666 donors and added high-resolution HLA genotyping. In the later analysis, no new phenotypic data were used to find candidate immune exposures; instead, reliance was placed on TCR beta sequences and their occurrence across donors. An earlier analysis of approximately 630 of the donors applied high-throughput TCR beta sequencing to assess whether each TCR beta V gene segment acted as functional or pseudogenic. Donor age, sex, ethnicity and CMV serostatus were compiled alongside the repertoire data. A later genetic analysis took genome-wide SNP genotypes for about three fifths of the roughly 670 donors and used that subset as a discovery cohort. Every repertoire in the discovery cohort had been generated on one and the same sequencing platform. HLA typing covered class I and class II loci at four-digit resolution. Typing coverage varied by locus: about 620-640 donors for A, B, C, DRB1 and DQB1; under 550 for DQA1; over 600 for DPA1; 450 to 480 for DPB1. Roughly 5 DR-DQ haplotypes were treated as single units for association and clustering because of strong linkage in the cohort. Among about 360 genotyped donors of the cohort, an average of about 240,000 unique TCR beta nucleotide sequences were sequenced per donor, roughly 18% of them non-productive.

The cohort was made up of about 610 healthy bone marrow donors. All cohort members were sampled while nominally healthy, although unrecorded immune exposures were likely present. The donor was CMV seropositive and belonged to the group of more than 250 seropositive cohort members. Every donor gave a peripheral blood sample, and the peripheral blood mononuclear cells from that sample were used for TCR beta sequencing. The Qiagen DNeasy Blood Extraction Kit was used to extract genomic DNA from the blood cell samples. About this clone itself: It has no known antigen specificity. Per-base qualities were not stored, and no clone one base away is much larger.

The library relied on the immunoSEQ multiplex PCR assay. A mixture of 60 forward primers for TCR Vbeta segments and 13 reverse primers for TCR Jbeta segments was used in the multiplex PCR. Amplification of the CDR3 region of rearranged TCR beta genes was performed with a multiplex PCR assay on genomic DNA. The amplified TCR beta libraries were sequenced on the Illumina HiSeq System as 87-base-pair reads. Regarding the original processing steps: Across the roughly 600 repertoires, a later analysis counted approximately 83 million unique TCR beta chains, 9.5 million to 13 million of which were shared by at least two donors. Raw reads were error-corrected and collapsed into unique sequences by a nearest-neighbor algorithm in which closely related sequences were merged to remove PCR and sequencing errors. CDR3 sequences were aligned to IMGT reference sequences to assign V, D and J gene segments. Each retained sequence needed at least a six-nucleotide match to both a V gene segment and a J gene segment. Rearrangements were called productive when the CDR3 lacked stop codons and stayed in frame with V and J; all others were non-productive. CDR3 was defined by IMGT convention, running from the second conserved V-encoded cysteine to the conserved J-encoded phenylalanine. Sequences without an unambiguous match to a single V gene segment were excluded from the earlier analysis of over 500 of the donors. In an earlier analysis of approximately 560 of the donors, a V segment was called functional when productive rearrangements were above 56.7%, and segregating when the standard deviation between donors exceeded 5%. A statistical classification framework was developed to diagnose cytomegalovirus status using the catalog of TCR beta chain sequences. V and J gene assignment, in a later analysis, came from comparing TCR nucleotide sequences with IMGT/GENE-DB human TR gene sequences. In a later analysis, CDR3 sequences and most-parsimonious VDJ recombination scenarios were assigned using the TCRdist pipeline. In a later analysis, each TCR beta chain was defined by its CDR3 amino acid sequence together with its V-gene family, and reads without a unique V-gene family were excluded. To address suspected cross-contamination and a sequencing artifact, a later analysis removed roughly 640 highly shared, low-generation-probability nucleotide sequences. For each public chain, a later analysis derived a clonal expansion index from normalized ranks of inferred template counts within each repertoire. A later analysis computed generation probabilities with a VDJ recombination model fitted to out-of-frame rearrangements, and checked the results against IGoR. Hypergeometric tests were used in a later analysis to score TCR-TCR, TCR-HLA and TCR-CMV co-occurrence, with a repertoire-size bias correction applied to the TCR pairs. False discovery rates were estimated in a later analysis by permuting HLA or CMV assignments 20 times. In a later analysis, co-occurring TCRs were grouped using DBSCAN, with TCRdist sequence similarity added in when clustering inside HLA-allele-positive subsets. For co-occurrence clustering, repertoires with fewer than 30,000 or more than 120,000 public chains were excluded, along with a handful of repertoires with anomalous nucleotide sharing. In its TCRdb copy, this immuneACCESS table keeps in-frame sequences only and misses some clones. Where compared with another copy, unresolved V genes explain less than half of these, and the others have no known cause. The V and J calls and clone size are taken from that table; D and trimming were inferred from the DNA. This sample has approximately 150,000 clones in its table, and 65% to 70% of those were observed once. Of the sample, approximately 4.5% is held by the ten largest clones.

Summary of the overall study and its limitations: The earlier analysis of nearly 600 of the donors excluded some 15 rarely observed V segments, including chromosome 9 orphons, because counts were too low. The sequencing pipeline was judged likely to have produced a cluster of highly shared sequence variants as a technical artifact. Specific HLA alleles were associated with 15,000 to 20,000 TCR beta sequences at a false discovery rate of 0.05 in a later analysis. Compared with equally common non-associated chains, HLA-associated TCR beta chains in a later analysis were more clonally expanded and had lower generation probabilities. Linkage disequilibrium might explain the correlated functional status among segregating V segments, but an unknown experimental factor could not be ruled out. Only TCR beta chains were sequenced in this cohort, and the absence of alpha or paired-chain data limited detectable features. A later genetic analysis reported fewer N-insertions in productive TCRs among donors in an Asian-associated ancestry cluster than the approximately 700-donor mean. According to a later analysis, TCR association rates differed among HLA loci, with DRB1 alleles showing the most associated TCRs and HLA-C alleles showing the fewest. According to a later analysis, most CMV-associated TCR beta chains appeared to be HLA-restricted, and the HLA associations seemed to be driven largely by CMV exposure. Most TCR sequences were observed very rarely across donors, whereas some public TCRs were present in many individuals. The study listed 150 to 200 TCR beta chains as associated with cytomegalovirus. When HLA alleles, especially DR and DQ, strongly co-occurred, attributing TCR associations to individual alleles was difficult. A further reported finding was that TCR beta sequences accurately predicted the HLA-A and HLA-B alleles for most subjects in the first cohort. In vitro tests confirmed that a few of the cytomegalovirus-associated TCR beta chains recognize cytomegalovirus antigens. The authors suggested that the approach could potentially be generalized to other disease states and immunological phenotypes. The classifier was reported to diagnose cytomegalovirus status with high specificity and sensitivity in both the original cohort and the validation cohort. Because HLA typing was unavailable for some donors at each locus, only the typed subset was used in association tests. In a later genetic analysis, a missense DCLRE1C variant was associated with V-gene and J-gene trimming of TCR beta chains, and the association was replicated in an independent cohort. Roughly uniform sequencing depth across donors was assumed in presence/absence analyses, although this assumption may not hold. The 87-base-pair reads could not distinguish some IMGT-functional V segments, including TRBV6-2 and TRBV6-3, so those segments were excluded. Several of the top co-occurrence clusters appeared to be linked to parvovirus B19, influenza, CMV and Epstein-Barr virus, according to a later analysis. In an earlier analysis of approximately 600 of the donors, most TCR beta V segments were observed in productive rearrangements about 87% or about 30% of the time, broadly matching IMGT annotations. CMV serostatus was the only immune exposure information available for the cohort.

V trim: 3 bases; J trim: 3 bases; unmatched bases: 11. From the cysteine up to the phenylalanine, the CDR3 has a length of 16 residues. Kept here is only the CDR3 DNA, which spans 48 bases and is read in frame from base 1. CDR1 and CDR2 were assigned from the germline V gene as SGHDT and YYEEEE. The rearrangement combines TRBV5-6 with TRBJ2-5, with TRBD2 matching 7 junction bases. The clonotype originates from a woman aged 18 to 35 in good health and CMV-seropositive. The sequencing sample was made of PBMCs. The nucleotide sequence reads TGTGCCAGCAGCTCGAGAGAAGCGGGATGGGAAGAGACCCAGTACTTC. Its protein product is CASSSREAGWEETQYF.